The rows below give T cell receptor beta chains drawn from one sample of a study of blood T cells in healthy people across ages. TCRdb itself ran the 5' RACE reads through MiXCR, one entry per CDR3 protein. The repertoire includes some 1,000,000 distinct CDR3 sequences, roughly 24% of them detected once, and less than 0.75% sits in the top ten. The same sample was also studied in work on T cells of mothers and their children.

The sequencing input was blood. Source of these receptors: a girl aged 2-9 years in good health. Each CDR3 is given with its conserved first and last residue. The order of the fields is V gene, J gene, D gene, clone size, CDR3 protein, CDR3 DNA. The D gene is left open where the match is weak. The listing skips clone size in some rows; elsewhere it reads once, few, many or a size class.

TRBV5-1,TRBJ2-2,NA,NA,CPSSLGSANTGELFF,TGCCCCAGCAGCTTGGGCTCCGCGAACACCGGGGAGCTGTTTTTT
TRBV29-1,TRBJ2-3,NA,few,CSVEVYTTDTQYF,TGCAGCGTGGAAGTCTACACCACAGATACGCAGTATTTT
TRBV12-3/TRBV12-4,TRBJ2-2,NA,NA,CASSRMTGELFF,TGTGCCAGCAGCCGCATGACCGGGGAGCTGTTTTTT
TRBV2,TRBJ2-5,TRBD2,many,CASSEGQAGGIQETQYF,TGTGCCAGCAGTGAGGGTCAAGCGGGGGGTATCCAAGAGACCCAGTACTTC
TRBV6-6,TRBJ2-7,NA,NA,CASSYQFDSSYEQYF,TGTGCCAGCAGTTACCAGTTCGATTCCTCCTACGAGCAGTACTTC
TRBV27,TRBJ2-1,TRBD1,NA,CASSPTGGNYNEQFF,TGTGCCAGCAGTCCCACAGGGGGCAACTACAATGAGCAGTTCTTC
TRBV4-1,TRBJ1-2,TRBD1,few,CASSQVGTGNYGYTF,TGCGCCAGCAGCCAGGTCGGGACAGGGAACTATGGCTACACCTTC
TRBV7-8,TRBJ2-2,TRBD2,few,CASSLSGGRTGELFF,TGTGCCAGCAGCTTATCGGGGGGGCGAACCGGGGAGCTGTTTTTT
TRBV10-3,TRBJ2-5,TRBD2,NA,CAIGTGTSFNRETQYF,TGTGCCATCGGAACCGGGACTAGTTTTAATCGGGAGACCCAGTACTTC
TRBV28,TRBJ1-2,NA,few,CASGFRGRSNYGYTF,TGTGCCAGCGGTTTTCGGGGTAGGAGTAACTATGGCTACACCTTC
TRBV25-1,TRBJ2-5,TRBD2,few,CASRTSAKETQYF,TGTGCCAGCAGAACTAGCGCGAAAGAGACCCAGTACTTC
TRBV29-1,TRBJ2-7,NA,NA,CSVAVGASSYEQYF,TGCAGCGTTGCGGTTGGGGCGAGCTCCTACGAGCAGTACTTC
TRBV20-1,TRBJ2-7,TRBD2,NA,CSADLVGTSDSYEQYF,TGCAGTGCTGATCTAGTAGGGACTAGCGACTCCTACGAGCAGTACTTC
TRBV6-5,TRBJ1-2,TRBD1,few,CASTQGASYYGYTF,TGTGCCAGCACCCAGGGGGCGTCTTACTATGGCTACACCTTC
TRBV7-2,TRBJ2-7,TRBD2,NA,CASSSSSGFLSYEQYF,TGTGCCAGCAGCTCCTCTAGCGGGTTCCTCTCCTACGAGCAGTACTTC
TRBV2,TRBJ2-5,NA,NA,CASSDGLSKETQYF,TGTGCCAGCAGTGATGGACTCTCCAAGGAGACCCAGTACTTC
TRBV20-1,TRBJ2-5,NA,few,CSATAIKETQYF,TGCAGTGCTACCGCGATTAAAGAGACCCAGTACTTC
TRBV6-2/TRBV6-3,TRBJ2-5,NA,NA,CASSYGVDAAWETQYF,TGTGCCAGCAGTTATGGGGTAGACGCCGCTTGGGAGACCCAGTACTTC
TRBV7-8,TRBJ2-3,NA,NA,CASSSLPNAEDTQYF,TGTGCCAGCAGCTCCCTCCCTAATGCTGAAGATACGCAGTATTTT
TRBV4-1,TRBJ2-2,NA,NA,CASSPWTLNTGELFF,TGCGCCAGCAGCCCCTGGACTCTGAACACCGGGGAGCTGTTTTTT
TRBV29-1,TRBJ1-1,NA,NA,CSVAGGRGMNTEAFF,TGCAGCGTTGCGGGAGGCCGGGGGATGAACACTGAAGCTTTCTTT
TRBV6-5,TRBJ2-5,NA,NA,CASSPSMGGQETQCF,TGTGCCAGCAGCCCATCCATGGGCGGGCAAGAGACCCAGTGCTTC
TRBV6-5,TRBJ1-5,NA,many,CASSYGGNQPQHF,TGTGCCAGCAGTTACGGCGGCAATCAGCCCCAGCATTTT
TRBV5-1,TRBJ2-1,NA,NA,CASSFGLDNEQFF,TGCGCCAGCAGCTTTGGGCTCGACAATGAGCAGTTCTTC
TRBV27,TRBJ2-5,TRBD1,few,CASSFFYEGAEETQYF,TGTGCCAGCAGTTTTTTTTATGAGGGGGCCGAAGAGACCCAGTACTTC
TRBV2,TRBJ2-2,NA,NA,CASSGAGARTGELFF,TGTGCCAGCAGTGGGGCAGGGGCGAGGACCGGGGAGCTGTTTTTT
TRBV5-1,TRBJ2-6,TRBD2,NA,CASNSGRSHSGANVLTF,TGCGCCAGCAACAGCGGGAGGTCCCACTCTGGGGCCAACGTCCTGACTTTC
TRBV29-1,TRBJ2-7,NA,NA,CSGGRAYEQYF,TGCAGCGGGGGCAGAGCCTACGAGCAGTACTTC